The 13 T cell receptor beta chains below come from one sample, sequenced in a study of shared clonotypes between healthy human individuals. TCRdb keeps only in-frame clones here, not all; method: immunoSEQ multiplex PCR. The profile shows roughly 2.5 million clones, around 90% of them singletons. The sequenced sample was naive CD4+ T cells sorted from blood. This sample's subset: CD45RA+ positively selected. These receptors came from a man between 18 and 29 years old in good health.

The rearrangement joins TRBV19 to TRBJ2-2; TRBD2 matches 11 bases. With V trimmed by 8 bases and J by 6 bases, 5 bases remained unmatched. Germline V lookup: CDR1 LNHDA, CDR2 SQIVND (reference sequence). The CDR3 has 14 residues. CDR3 residues: CASGSGGASGELFF. CDR3 bases: TGTGCCAGTGGTAGCGGGGGGGCCTCCGGGGAGCTGTTTTTT. The full variable domain, completed using reference TRBV19 and TRBJ2-2, is DGGITQSPKYLFRKEGQNVTLSCEQNLNHDAMYWYRQDPGQGLRLIYYSQIVNDFQKGDIAEGYSVSREKKESFPLTVTSAQKNPTAFYLCASGSGGASGELFFGEGSRLTVL.

Concerning this clone: Relative to the germline gene, one junction end is altered; a read error may explain this. The chain combines TRBV6-7 with TRBJ2-7; D is uncertain. TRBV6-7 is flagged as an ORF with uncertain function. This CDR3 has 15 amino acids. The CDR3 DNA reads as TGTGCCAGCAGCTACTTCTGGGCTAGGTCACACGAGCAGTACTTC. It encodes CASSYFWARSHEQYF.

The rearrangement joins TRBV4-1 to TRBJ1-3, with TRBD1 matching over 7 bases. V shed 2 bases and J 8 bases; nucleotides not matched to a gene: 6. The CDR3 contains 14 residues. Germline V gene data show CDR1 as MGHRA and CDR2 as YSYEKL. The CDR3 region is CASSQRQGLDTIYF. CDR3 bases: TGCGCCAGCAGCCAAAGACAGGGCTTGGACACCATATATTTT.

This clone has a single count. This chain links TRBV25-1 with TRBJ2-1, with D perhaps TRBD1 (5 bases). The CDR3 has 15 residues. CDR1 and CDR2 from the germline V gene are MGHDK and SYGVNS. Trimming shortened V by 4 bases and J by 5 bases, and 15 bases separated the two germline ends. The CDR3 DNA is TGTGCCAGCAGTGCACAGACAGCAGGGAACAATGAGCAGTTCTTC. Its protein product is CASSAQTAGNNEQFF. The variable domain in full, with the rest retrieved from reference TRBV25-1 and TRBJ2-1, is EADIYQTPRYLVIGTGKKITLECSQTMGHDKMYWYQQDPGMELHLIHYSYGVNSTEKGDLSSESTVSRIRTEHFPLTLESARPSHTSQYLCASSAQTAGNNEQFFGPGTRLTVL.

CDR3 in amino acids: CAARDQVSGNTIYF. The CDR3 DNA is TGTGCCGCGCGGGACCAAGTCTCTGGAAACACCATATATTTT. V usage is TRBV6-1 and J usage is TRBJ1-3; possibly TRBD1 for D (5 bases). CDR1 and CDR2 from the germline V gene are MNHNS and SASEGT. Deletions cut 11 bases from V and 0 bases from J, with 14 bases between. The length of the CDR3 is 14 residues.

This clone occurred a few times. This chain joins TRBV7-2 and TRBJ1-1; unclear D gene. Germline values: CDR1 SGHTA, CDR2 FQGNSA. V was pared by 1 base and J by 1 base, with 7 bases between. CDR3 size: 14 residues. The CDR3, as DNA: TGTGCCAGCAGCTTAGGGAACAGGAACACTGAAGCTTTCTTT. Residues: CASSLGNRNTEAFF.

The CDR3 spells CASSFWDRVGGELFF. In DNA form, the CDR3 reads TGCGCCAGCAGCTTCTGGGACAGGGTCGGCGGGGAGCTGTTTTTT. The genes are TRBV4-1 and TRBJ2-2; 9 bases line up with TRBD1. The CDR3 is made up of 15 amino acids. V lost 5 bases, J lost 7 bases, and 8 bases stayed unmatched. The germline gives CDR1 MGHRA, CDR2 YSYEKL.

This clone showed up just a few times. The V gene is TRBV2, the J gene TRBJ2-7, with unresolved D. The CDR3 is 12 residues long. Germline CDR1 SNHLY, CDR2 FYNNEI. V lost 4 bases, J lost 5 bases, and 9 bases lay in between. CDR3 in amino acids: CASSAWGHEQYF. CDR3 bases: TGTGCCAGCAGTGCTTGGGGTCACGAGCAGTACTTC.

This chain uses TRBV15 with TRBJ1-4, with D possibly TRBD1 on 6 matching bases. The germline V gene has CDR1 LNHNV and CDR2 YYDKDF (reference sequence). V lost 5 bases and J lost 0, with 10 bases in between. The length of the CDR3 is 15 residues. The CDR3 region is CATSGTGTTNEKLFF. For the CDR3, the DNA is TGTGCCACCAGCGGTACAGGGACAACTAATGAAAAACTGTTTTTT.

V usage is TRBV27 and J usage is TRBJ2-7; 10 bases align to TRBD2. Germline assignment: CDR1 MNHEY and CDR2 SMNVEV (reference sequence). V trimming: 6 bases; J trimming: 4 bases; junction bases outside the gene matches: 18. There are 18 residues in the CDR3. Written as DNA, the CDR3 is TGTGCCAGCAGCCCTAAGGGCGGCAGTAGCGGGAGGCTATACGAGCAGTACTTC. Its protein product is CASSPKGGSSGRLYEQYF.

The rearrangement links TRBV6-6 to TRBJ2-7; D is ambiguous. This CDR3 has 14 residues. Germline CDR1 is MNHNY and CDR2 is SVGAGI (reference sequence). Trimming stripped 2 bases from V and 0 bases from J, with 8 bases between. The CDR3: CASSYGVASYEQYF. The CDR3 DNA is TGTGCCAGCAGTTACGGGGTGGCCTCCTACGAGCAGTACTTC.

CDR3 sequence: CASSPFADTQYF. The CDR3, as DNA: TGTGCCAGCAGCCCGTTCGCAGATACGCAGTATTTT. The chain combines TRBV2 with TRBJ2-3; D gene uncertain. Germline CDR1 reads SNHLY; CDR2 reads FYNNEI. The V end was cut by 6 bases, the J end by 4 bases, with 8 bases between. The CDR3 totals 12 residues.

This clone came up once. The rearrangement uses TRBV2 and TRBJ1-1, with D maybe TRBD1 (6 bases). The CDR3 length is 14 residues. Germline values: CDR1 SNHLY, CDR2 FYNNEI. The V gene lost 10 bases and the J gene lost 4 bases, with 19 bases spanning the gap. The CDR3 DNA sequence: TGTGCCACCCGTGTAGAACAGGGAGGCACTGAAGCTTTCTTT. It codes for CATRVEQGGTEAFF.